A selection of T cell receptor beta chains follows, all from one sample in a study of blood T cell repertoires in COVID-19. Sequencing used immunoSEQ multiplex PCR; TCRdb keeps in-frame clones, though not all of them. The sample carries more than 250,000 clones, approximately 89% recorded once. Sequenced input: PBMCs or T cells enriched from blood (not recorded which). These receptor sequences come from a woman between 18 and 29 years old who had recovered from COVID-19. Both conserved end residues are part of each CDR3. The D gene is left open where the match is weak. Part of the rows lack a size; the others show once, few, many or a class for expanded clones.

J,V,size,D,DNA,CDR3
TRBJ1-1,TRBV7-6,-,TRBD1,TGTGCCAGCAGCTTGGGGACAGGGGGTGTCGGTGAAGCTTTCTTT,CASSLGTGGVGEAFF
TRBJ2-7,TRBV7-2,-,-,TGTGCCAGCAGCTTGTCCGATAGATACTACGAGCAGTACTTC,CASSLSDRYYEQYF
TRBJ2-1,TRBV9,few,-,TGTGCCAGCAGCGTCCATGACACCGGTGGGTCCTACAATGAGCAGTTCTTC,CASSVHDTGGSYNEQFF
TRBJ1-2,TRBV9,-,-,TGTGCCAGCAGCGTAGGTCAGGGTGCTAACTATGGCTACACCTTC,CASSVGQGANYGYTF
TRBJ2-1,TRBV6-1,-,-,TGTGCCAGCAGTGAACAACAAAACAATGAGCAGTTCTTC,CASSEQQNNEQFF
TRBJ2-7,TRBV4-3,-,-,TGCGCCAGCAGTCGAAAGATCAGGGGCCCCCACGAGCAGTACTTC,CASSRKIRGPHEQYF
TRBJ1-5,TRBV2,-,TRBD1,TGTGCCAGCACCCAGGGGGCAGAGGATCAGCCCCAGCATTTT,CASTQGAEDQPQHF
TRBJ1-6,TRBV4-1,-,-,TGCGCCAGCAGCCAAGCCCCGTCGGGGGGCGGTTCACCCCTCCACTTT,CASSQAPSGGGSPLHF
TRBJ2-7,TRBV15,-,TRBD1,TGTGCCACCACGCGAGACAGGGTCTCCTACGAGCAGTACTTC,CATTRDRVSYEQYF
TRBJ2-1,TRBV7-3,-,TRBD1,TGTGCCAGCAGCTTAAGGCCGGACAGGGGAGTCACCTACAATGAGCAGTTCTTC,CASSLRPDRGVTYNEQFF
TRBJ1-5,TRBV25-1,-,-,TGTGCCAGCCGGACAGATAGCAATCAGCCCCAGCATTTT,CASRTDSNQPQHF
TRBJ1-2,TRBV13,-,-,TGTGCCAGCAGCTCACTTCCGGGTGAGGGTAACTATGGCTACACCTTC,CASSSLPGEGNYGYTF
TRBJ2-7,TRBV28,-,TRBD2,TGTGCCAGCAGCTGGACTAGGGACGAGCAGTACTTC,CASSWTRDEQYF
TRBJ1-2,TRBV19,-,-,TGTGCCAGTAGTACTCTTAGGACAGTAAGCTATGGCTACACCTTC,CASSTLRTVSYGYTF
TRBJ1-2,TRBV30,once,TRBD1,TGTGCCTTAGAACAGGGGTTCAACTATGGCTACACCTTC,CALEQGFNYGYTF
TRBJ1-6,TRBV18,-,-,TGTGCCAGCTCAATACAGGGTTCACCCCTCCACTTT,CASSIQGSPLHF
TRBJ2-5,TRBV19,-,-,TGTGCCAGTAGTATCACCGGTTTCGAGTCAGGGACCCAGTACTTC,CASSITGFESGTQYF
TRBJ2-2,TRBV5-1,-,-,TGCGCCAGCAGCTCAGGTCAGGGGTCCTACACCGGGGAGCTGTTTTTT,CASSSGQGSYTGELFF
TRBJ2-2,TRBV4-3,-,-,TGCGCCAGCAGCCGAGGGGACATCGGGGAGCTGTTTTTT,CASSRGDIGELFF
TRBJ1-2,TRBV12-3/TRBV12-4,-,TRBD1,TGTGCCAGCAGTTTACAGGGGGCGGGCTACACCTTC,CASSLQGAGYTF
TRBJ1-2,TRBV29-1,-,TRBD1,TGCAGCGGTACAGGGGGCAACTATGGCTACACCTTC,CSGTGGNYGYTF
TRBJ2-2,TRBV24-1,few,-,TGTGCCACCAGTGAACAGACGCGGGACACCGGGGAGCTGTTTTTT,CATSEQTRDTGELFF
TRBJ2-1,TRBV19,many,TRBD2,TGTGCCAGTAGTGTTCAGCGGGGGGACCGGAATGAGCAGTTCTTC,CASSVQRGDRNEQFF
TRBJ1-5,TRBV19,-,TRBD1,TGTGCCAGTAGTATGGAGGGACAGTACAATCAGCCCCAGCATTTT,CASSMEGQYNQPQHF
TRBJ1-4,TRBV7-6,-,-,TGTGCCAGCAGCTTGGGCGTTGCCTCAAATGAAAAACTGTTTTTT,CASSLGVASNEKLFF
TRBJ1-2,TRBV2,-,-,TGTGCCAGCCTCCCCAGGAATATGGGCTATGGCTACACCTTC,CASLPRNMGYGYTF